One sample yielded the 28 T cell receptor beta chains listed below, sequenced in a study of blood T cell repertoires in COVID-19. TCRdb keeps only in-frame clones here, not all; method: immunoSEQ multiplex PCR. This sample yields fewer than 200,000 clones, of which about 88% are seen a single time; about 22% belongs to the top ten. The sample taken for sequencing was PBMCs or T cells enriched from blood (not recorded which). Receptors originate from a middle-aged woman in a cohort exposed to, infected with or recovered from COVID-19 (not recorded which).

CDR3 region: CASSLGTSLYEQYF. The CDR3 DNA is TGCGCCAGCAGCCTGGGGACATCCCTCTACGAGCAGTACTTC. The genes are TRBV4-1 and TRBJ2-7; TRBD1 might be the D (6 bases). Germline V gene lookup returns CDR1 MGHRA and CDR2 YSYEKL. V gave up 4 bases and J gave up 3 bases, with 13 bases separating them. CDR3 size: 14 residues.

V usage is TRBV29-1 and J usage is TRBJ1-1, with TRBD1 matching 7 bases. The ends lost 6 bases at V and 3 bases at J; junction bases unmatched: 1. Germline V gives CDR1 SQVTM, CDR2 ANQGSEA. CDR3 size: 11 residues. CDR3 nucleotides: TGCAGCGTCGGACAGGACACTGAAGCTTTCTTT. This encodes CSVGQDTEAFF.

The V call is TRBV9, the J call TRBJ2-1; 9 positions match TRBD1. Germline-derived CDR1 and CDR2 are SGDLS and YYNGEE. CDR3 size: 15 residues. Trimming took 5 bases from V and 6 from J; bases not matched to a gene: 9. In nucleotides, the CDR3 is TGTGCCAGCAGGGATGGACAGGGGCGGGCCAATGAGCAGTTCTTC. Protein: CASRDGQGRANEQFF. Together with reference TRBV9 and TRBJ2-1, the CDR3 gives the full variable domain: DSGVTQTPKHLITATGQRVTLRCSPRSGDLSVYWYQQSLDQGLQFLIQYYNGEERAKGNILERFSAQQFPDLHSELNLSSLELGDSALYFCASRDGQGRANEQFFGPGTRLTVL.

The chain is built from TRBV6-5 and TRBJ2-1; 9 nucleotides agree with TRBD2. The CDR3 contains 16 residues. From germline, CDR1 is MNHEY and CDR2 SVGAGI. Germline trimming cut 2 bases from V and 4 bases from J; bases unmatched to any gene: 6. The CDR3 region is CASSYTGGRVYNEQFF. The CDR3 bases are TGTGCCAGCAGTTACACCGGCGGGAGGGTGTACAATGAGCAGTTCTTC.

V and J are TRBV7-2 and TRBJ2-3; D is unclear. This CDR3 comprises 11 residues. The V end was cut by 4 bases, the J end by 12 bases, with 11 bases between. Germline CDR1 is SGHTA and CDR2 is FQGNSA. The CDR3 sequence is CASSSPTQQYF. CDR3 nucleotides: TGTGCCAGCAGCTCCCCGACTCAACAGTATTTT.

This sequence joins TRBV7-9 and TRBJ2-2; D possibly corresponds to TRBD2 (5 bases). From germline, CDR1 is SEHNR and CDR2 FQNEAQ (reference sequence). CDR3 size: 17 residues. Trimming cost V 2 bases and J 3 bases, with 16 bases left between them. The CDR3 loop is CASSLRRGIRDTGELFF. CDR3 bases: TGTGCCAGCAGCTTACGTCGGGGTATAAGGGACACCGGGGAGCTGTTTTTT.

The V call is TRBV7-2, the J call TRBJ2-7, with D perhaps matching TRBD1 (7 bases). The CDR3 runs 14 residues. The V gene's germline CDR1 is SGHTA and CDR2 FQGNSA. V was trimmed by 2 bases and J by 3 bases, leaving 11 bases between them. For the CDR3, the DNA is TGTGCCAGCAGCTTAAGACAGGGACTCTACGAGCAGTACTTC. Translation gives CASSLRQGLYEQYF.

The chain couples TRBV5-1 to TRBJ1-6; perhaps TRBD1 as D (5 bases). The CDR3 has 15 residues. Germline V gene data show CDR1 as SGHRS and CDR2 as YFSETQ. V lost 0 bases and J lost 4, with 8 bases in between. CDR3 protein: CASSLVQGYNSPLHF. For the CDR3, the DNA is TGCGCCAGCAGCTTGGTGCAGGGATATAATTCACCCCTCCACTTT.

The chain couples TRBV27 to TRBJ2-1; 8 bases are a match to TRBD2. The CDR3 is 14 residues long. Germline assignment: CDR1 MNHEY and CDR2 SMNVEV (reference sequence). Unmatched junction bases numbered 2, after V lost 0 bases and J lost 7 bases. The CDR3 here is CASSLSSSGNEQFF. The CDR3, as DNA: TGTGCCAGCAGTTTATCTTCTAGCGGGAATGAGCAGTTCTTC.

This clone was observed a single time. The chain combines TRBV19 with TRBJ2-1, with unresolved D. This CDR3 has 13 amino acids. Trimming took 4 bases from V and 7 from J, leaving 11 bases between them. The V gene's germline CDR1 is LNHDA and CDR2 SQIVND (reference sequence). CDR3 protein: CASSSSGRNEQFF. The DNA of the CDR3 is TGTGCCAGTAGTAGTTCAGGTCGGAATGAGCAGTTCTTC.

The rearrangement joins TRBV12-3 or TRBV12-4 to TRBJ1-5, with D hard to call. CDR3 length equals 12 residues. Between the trimmed V and J ends, which lost 7 bases and 7 bases, there was a span of 11 bases. CDR3: CASTTNQQPQHF. In DNA form, the CDR3 reads TGTGCCAGCACCACGAACCAGCAGCCCCAGCATTTT.

This clone was observed a few times. The chain carries TRBV7-2 and TRBJ1-2, with a possible D match to TRBD1 (6 bases). Germline values: CDR1 SGHTA, CDR2 FQGNSA. Trimming took 7 bases from V and 0 from J, leaving 12 bases between them. CDR3 size: 14 residues. This CDR3 is CASTPQGANYGYTF. The CDR3 DNA reads as TGTGCCAGCACGCCACAGGGAGCTAACTATGGCTACACCTTC. Complete variable domain (other parts from reference TRBV7-2 and TRBJ1-2): GAGVSQSPSNKVTEKGKDVELRCDPISGHTALYWYRQSLGQGLEFLIYFQGNSAPDKSGLPSDRFSAERTGGSVSTLTIQRTQQEDSAVYLCASTPQGANYGYTFGSGTRLTVV.

This clone has more than one count but fewer than ten. This sequence joins TRBV4-1 and TRBJ2-2; 8 bases line up with TRBD2. Trimming at V came to 2 bases and at J to 0 bases, leaving 2 bases not matched to a gene. The CDR3 runs to 16 residues. The germline V gene encodes CDR1 MGHRA and CDR2 YSYEKL. CDR3 DNA: TGCGCCAGCAGCCAACAGCGGGAGACGAACACCGGGGAGCTGTTTTTT. Its translation is CASSQQRETNTGELFF.

The chain is built from TRBV2 and TRBJ2-2, with 9 bases fitting TRBD2. The V gene's germline CDR1 is SNHLY and CDR2 FYNNEI. J was trimmed by 0 bases and V by 4 bases; bases with no gene match: 9. CDR3 length equals 18 residues. CDR3 region: CASSAPLAGATNTGELFF. The DNA for the CDR3 is TGTGCCAGCAGTGCTCCGTTAGCGGGGGCTACGAACACCGGGGAGCTGTTTTTT. Combining the CDR3 with reference TRBV2 and TRBJ2-2 gives the whole variable domain EPEVTQTPSHQVTQMGQEVILRCVPISNHLYFYWYRQILGQKVEFLVSFYNNEISEKSEIFDDQFSVERPDGSNFTLKIRSTKLEDSAMYFCASSAPLAGATNTGELFFGEGSRLTVL.

J is TRBJ2-1 and V is TRBV5-1; 11 positions agree with TRBD1. The germline CDR1 and CDR2 sequences are SGHRS and YFSETQ. The CDR3 extends over 15 amino acids. Trimming took 4 bases from V and 7 from J; bases not matched to a gene: 7. CDR3 in DNA: TGCGCCAGCAGCAGGGGGACAGGGGGAGGAAATGAGCAGTTCTTC. As protein: CASSRGTGGGNEQFF.

The V and J genes are TRBV9 and TRBJ1-2, with 10 nucleotides matching TRBD1. Germline V gene sequence: CDR1 SGDLS, CDR2 YYNGEE. CDR3 length: 15 residues. V lost 3 bases and J lost 1; bases outside the gene matches: 3. The CDR3, as DNA: TGTGCCAGCAGCGGAGGGGACAGGGGTAACTATGGCTACACCTTC. Translated: CASSGGDRGNYGYTF.

V is TRBV5-6 and J is TRBJ2-1, with a weak D call TRBD2 (5 bases). The CDR3 extends over 17 amino acids. Trimming removed 1 base from V and 4 bases from J, with 18 bases in between. Germline lookup yields CDR1 SGHDT and CDR2 YYEEEE. DNA of the CDR3: TGTGCCAGCAGCTTGATCCGTCTAGGACTGGGGTACAATGAGCAGTTCTTC. Its translation: CASSLIRLGLGYNEQFF.

The chain has TRBV11-2 and TRBJ2-5; 7 bases match TRBD1. This CDR3 is 16 amino acids long. The V and J ends lost 5 bases and 0 bases, in that order; junction bases with no gene match: 9. Germline values: CDR1 SGHAT, CDR2 FQNNGV. CDR3 in amino acids: CASSTGTAKNQETQYF. The CDR3 DNA reads as TGTGCCAGCAGCACCGGGACAGCGAAGAACCAAGAGACCCAGTACTTC. Combining the CDR3 with reference TRBV11-2 and TRBJ2-5 gives the whole variable domain EAGVAQSPRYKIIEKRQSVAFWCNPISGHATLYWYQQILGQGPKLLIQFQNNGVVDDSQLPKDRFSAERLKGVDSTLKIQPAKLEDSAVYLCASSTGTAKNQETQYFGPGTRLLVL.

The chain links TRBV27 to TRBJ1-2; TRBD1 agrees at 7 bases. This CDR3 is 16 amino acids long. V was pared by 3 bases and J by 2 bases, with 9 bases of the junction left unmatched. Germline V lookup: CDR1 MNHEY, CDR2 SMNVEV (reference sequence). The CDR3 here is CASSFSGTAINYGYTF. DNA of the CDR3: TGTGCCAGCAGTTTTTCCGGGACAGCCATCAACTATGGCTACACCTTC.

The CDR3 nucleotides read TGTGCCATCATGAACAGGGGGCTCACCGGGGAGCTGTTTTTT. It yields the protein CAIMNRGLTGELFF. J is TRBJ2-2 and V is TRBV10-3, with TRBD1 identical over 9 bases. From germline, CDR1 is ENHRY and CDR2 SYGVKD. The V segment lost 7 bases and the J segment 4 bases; nucleotides outside the gene matches: 4. The CDR3 totals 14 residues.

J is TRBJ1-1 and V is TRBV7-8; no firm D call. CDR1 SGHVS and CDR2 FQNEAQ come from the germline V gene. The length of the CDR3 is 15 residues. V lost 5 bases, J lost 1 base, and 14 bases lay in between. CDR3 bases: TGTGCCAGCAGCGCTTTTCGAGTCTCGAACACTGAAGCTTTCTTT. It yields the protein CASSAFRVSNTEAFF.

V usage is TRBV6-5 and J usage is TRBJ1-3; tentative D call: TRBD1 (6 bases). Trimming pared 4 bases from V and 2 bases from J, leaving 12 bases between. Germline values: CDR1 MNHEY, CDR2 SVGAGI. The CDR3 is made up of 15 amino acids. CDR3 amino acids: CASSLTQGPGNTIYF. The CDR3 nucleotides read TGTGCCAGCAGTTTAACACAGGGACCTGGAAACACCATATATTTT.

The CDR3 DNA follows: TGTGCCAGCAGCTTAGGACCGACAGACAATCAGCCCCAGCATTTT. Protein: CASSLGPTDNQPQHF. The chain is built from TRBV7-9 and TRBJ1-5, with D possibly being TRBD1 (5 bases). CDR3 length equals 15 residues. Looked up from germline, CDR1 is SEHNR and CDR2 is FQNEAQ (reference sequence). V lost 1 base and J lost 3, with 10 bases in between.

J is TRBJ1-6 and V is TRBV28, with D hard to call. Germline V gives CDR1 MDHEN, CDR2 SYDVKM. CDR3 size: 12 residues. The V and J ends lost 1 base and 12 bases respectively, with 7 bases between them. CDR3 residues: CASSLSQVPLHF. Written as DNA, the CDR3 is TGTGCCAGCAGTTTATCGCAGGTACCCCTCCACTTT.

This sequence joins TRBV19 and TRBJ1-2, with D perhaps matching TRBD1 (6 bases). The CDR3 extends over 16 amino acids. Trimming pared 3 bases from V and 8 bases from J, leaving 22 bases between. Germline lookup yields CDR1 LNHDA and CDR2 SQIVND (reference sequence). CDR3 coding DNA: TGTGCCAGTAGTATTGCCAGGGGCAACCCTCTATGGGGCTACACCTTC. This sequence encodes CASSIARGNPLWGYTF.

This chain connects TRBV5-1 to TRBJ1-2; no clear D gene. V lost 0 bases, J lost 4 bases, and 10 bases lay in between. The CDR3 length is 14 residues. Germline V gene lookup returns CDR1 SGHRS and CDR2 YFSETQ. In DNA form, the CDR3 reads TGCGCCAGCAGCTTGGACATTCGGGGCTATGGCTACACCTTC. Translation gives CASSLDIRGYGYTF.

This clone was seen just once. The rearrangement links TRBV5-4 to TRBJ2-7, with a tentative D call TRBD2 (6 bases). Germline CDR1 SGHNT, CDR2 YYREEE (reference sequence). There are 16 residues in the CDR3. The V gene lost 4 bases and the J gene lost 2 bases, with 19 bases spanning the gap. The CDR3, as DNA: TGTGCCAGCAGCCCCGGAGGGCCTGGTGACCCCTACGAGCAGTACTTC. Translation: CASSPGGPGDPYEQYF.

CDR3 sequence: CASSPTQGTEDTEAFF. The CDR3 DNA is TGTGCCAGCAGCCCGACACAGGGGACGGAAGACACTGAAGCTTTCTTT. The genes are TRBV3-1 (or the pseudogene TRBV3-2) and TRBJ1-1, with 7 bases that match TRBD1. CDR1 is LGHDT, CDR2 YNNKEL, per germline (reference sequence). This CDR3 has 16 residues. The V gene end was trimmed by 4 bases and the J gene end by 3 bases; junction bases not matched to a gene: 11.